This is a list of T cell receptor beta chains from one sample in a study of response to subunit inactivated influenza vaccine. TCRdb fed the RT-PCR reads into MiXCR, producing one record per CDR3 protein. The sample records 750,000 to 850,000 distinct CDR3 sequences, less than 20% being singletons. Here the sequenced sample was PBMCs from blood, taken around 5 days after vaccination. These receptors all stem from a man in his fifties who received an inactivated influenza vaccine. CDR3s leave out the opening cysteine and the closing phenylalanine or tryptophan. The order of the fields is CDR3 length, clone size, V gene, J gene, CDR3 protein. Not all rows give a size; the values are once, few, many and, for expanded clones, a class.

12	.	TRBV12-3/TRBV12-4	TRBJ2-2	ASSLGTSVGELF
11	few	TRBV6-5	TRBJ1-6	ASSYRPTRDLH
12	many	TRBV7-9	TRBJ2-5	ASSSPHREETQY
11	.	TRBV20-1	TRBJ1-5	SAAGVFDQPQL
10	few	TRBV7-2	TRBJ2-5	ASSQGAETQY
10	few	TRBV3-1	TRBJ2-7	ASSQEGVAQY
12	few	TRBV20-1	TRBJ1-1	SARVLNPGAEAF
12	.	TRBV12-3/TRBV12-4	TRBJ1-3	ASSDAGSGNTIY
15	.	TRBV29-1	TRBJ2-2	SVIELAGVAGTGELF
12	few	TRBV20-1	TRBJ2-7	SARDLVSHYEQY
12	.	TRBV20-1	TRBJ2-3	SAVAGGITDTQY
13	.	TRBV18	TRBJ2-7	ASSLASGSTYEQY
13	.	TRBV9	TRBJ2-7	ASSREWDSKYEQY
13	.	TRBV5-4	TRBJ1-4	ASRSQGQGDEKLF
11	few	TRBV27	TRBJ2-1	ASSLLAYNEQF
13	.	TRBV7-9	TRBJ2-3	ASSAEGQSTDTQY
12	.	TRBV21-1	TRBJ2-3	ASTPGTATDTQY
10	many	TRBV20-1	TRBJ1-5	SAIMDNQPQH
13	few	TRBV6-1	TRBJ2-5	ASRGLAANQETQY
10	few	TRBV12-3/TRBV12-4	TRBJ1-1	ASSTGVSEAF
12	many	TRBV29-1	TRBJ2-3	SGGLTGSTDTQY
13	.	TRBV18	TRBJ2-3	ASSPITSGTDTQY
12	medium-sized	TRBV5-1	TRBJ1-1	ASSSATGSAEAF
13	.	TRBV20-1	TRBJ1-2	SARVAGQGNYGYT
15	.	TRBV9	TRBJ2-5	ASSVAPGTGGAETQY
11	many	TRBV10-3	TRBJ2-3	AIRREISDTQY
13	many	TRBV20-1	TRBJ2-1	SASRPRGFYNEQF
11	.	TRBV12-3/TRBV12-4	TRBJ2-7	AITGGETYEQY
14	.	TRBV29-1	TRBJ1-2	SVTGQGHSGEDGYT
13	.	TRBV6-5	TRBJ2-1	ASSYTLTGPNEQF
11	few	TRBV6-5	TRBJ2-1	ASSYGTPNEQF
13	few	TRBV20-1	TRBJ2-7	SARVPEISRGEQY
11	.	TRBV29-1	TRBJ2-1	SVEGRVYNEQF
15	many	TRBV25-1	TRBJ2-4	ASSENRRLEDKNIQY
11	.	TRBV5-1	TRBJ2-7	ASRRDRVYEQY
10	many	TRBV5-6	TRBJ2-1	ASSSQGVEQF
16	few	TRBV4-3	TRBJ2-7	ASSQGIVGGAPSYEQY